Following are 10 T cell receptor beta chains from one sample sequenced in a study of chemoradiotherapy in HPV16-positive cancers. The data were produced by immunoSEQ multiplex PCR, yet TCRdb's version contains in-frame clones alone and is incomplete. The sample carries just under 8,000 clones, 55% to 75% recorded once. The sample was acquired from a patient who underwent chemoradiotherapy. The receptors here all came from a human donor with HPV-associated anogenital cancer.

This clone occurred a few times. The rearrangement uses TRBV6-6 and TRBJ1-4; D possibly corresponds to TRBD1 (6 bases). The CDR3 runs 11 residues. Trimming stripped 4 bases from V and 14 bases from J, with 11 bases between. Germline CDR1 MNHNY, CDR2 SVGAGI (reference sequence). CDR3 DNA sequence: TGTGCCAGCAGTTCGACAGGAAAGCTGTTTTTT. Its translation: CASSSTGKLFF.

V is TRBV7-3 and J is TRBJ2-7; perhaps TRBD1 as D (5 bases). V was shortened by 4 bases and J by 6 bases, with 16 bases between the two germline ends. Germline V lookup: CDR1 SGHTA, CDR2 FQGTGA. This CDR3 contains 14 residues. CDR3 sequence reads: CASSSDPDSSEQYF. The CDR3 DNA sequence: TGTGCCAGCAGCTCCGACCCTGACAGTTCCGAGCAGTACTTC.

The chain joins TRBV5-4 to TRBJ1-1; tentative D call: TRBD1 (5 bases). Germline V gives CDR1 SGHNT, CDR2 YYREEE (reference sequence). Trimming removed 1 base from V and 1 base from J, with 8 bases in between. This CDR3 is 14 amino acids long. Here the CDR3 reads CASSLQGSNTEAFF. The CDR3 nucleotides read TGTGCCAGCAGCTTGCAGGGCTCGAACACTGAAGCTTTCTTT.

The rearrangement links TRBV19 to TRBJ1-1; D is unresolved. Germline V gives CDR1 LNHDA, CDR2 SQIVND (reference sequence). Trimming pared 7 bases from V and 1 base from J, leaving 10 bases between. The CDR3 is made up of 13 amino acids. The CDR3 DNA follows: TGTGCCAGTAACATACACCAGAACACTGAAGCTTTCTTT. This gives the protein CASNIHQNTEAFF.

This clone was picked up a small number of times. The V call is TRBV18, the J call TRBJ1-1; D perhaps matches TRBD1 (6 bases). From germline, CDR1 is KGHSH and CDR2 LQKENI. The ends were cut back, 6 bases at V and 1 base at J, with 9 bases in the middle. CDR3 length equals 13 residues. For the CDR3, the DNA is TGTGCCAGCTCCGGGGGGCCGAACACTGAAGCTTTCTTT. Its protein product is CASSGGPNTEAFF.

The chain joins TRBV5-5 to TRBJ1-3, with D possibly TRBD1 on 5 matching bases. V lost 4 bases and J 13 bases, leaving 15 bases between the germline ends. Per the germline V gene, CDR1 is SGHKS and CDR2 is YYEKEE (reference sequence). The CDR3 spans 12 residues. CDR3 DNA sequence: TGTGCCAGCAGCCGAACGGGGGTCCCAATATATTTT. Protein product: CASSRTGVPIYF.

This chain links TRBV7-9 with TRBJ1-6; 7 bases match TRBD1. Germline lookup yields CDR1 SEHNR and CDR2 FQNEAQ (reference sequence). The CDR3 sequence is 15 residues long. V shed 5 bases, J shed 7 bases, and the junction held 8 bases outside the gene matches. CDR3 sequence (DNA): TGTGCCAGCAGCGCGGGCGGGACAGAGAATTCACCCCTCCACTTT. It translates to CASSAGGTENSPLHF.

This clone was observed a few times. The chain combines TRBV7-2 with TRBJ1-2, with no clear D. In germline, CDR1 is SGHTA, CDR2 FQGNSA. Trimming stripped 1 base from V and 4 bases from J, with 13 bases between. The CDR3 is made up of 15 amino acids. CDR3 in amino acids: CASSLDRALAYGYTF. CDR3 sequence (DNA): TGTGCCAGCAGCTTAGACCGGGCTCTAGCCTATGGCTACACCTTC. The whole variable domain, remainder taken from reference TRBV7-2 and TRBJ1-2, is GAGVSQSPSNKVTEKGKDVELRCDPISGHTALYWYRQSLGQGLEFLIYFQGNSAPDKSGLPSDRFSAERTGGSVSTLTIQRTQQEDSAVYLCASSLDRALAYGYTFGSGTRLTVV.

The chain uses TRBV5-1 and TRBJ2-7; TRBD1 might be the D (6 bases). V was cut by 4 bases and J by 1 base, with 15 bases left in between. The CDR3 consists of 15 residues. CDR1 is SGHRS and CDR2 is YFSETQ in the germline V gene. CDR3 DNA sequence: TGCGCCAGCAGCCTTGGGCAGGGGTCTTCCTACGAGCAGTACGTC. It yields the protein CASSLGQGSSYEQYV.

The CDR3 DNA is TGTGCCAGCAGGCCATCCGAGGCCTTGAACACTGAAGCTTTCTTT. Its protein is CASRPSEALNTEAFF. The gene calls are TRBV2 and TRBJ1-1; D gene uncertain. CDR1 is SNHLY and CDR2 is FYNNEI in the germline V gene. The CDR3 has 15 residues. Trimming removed 6 bases at V and 0 bases at J, with 14 bases between.